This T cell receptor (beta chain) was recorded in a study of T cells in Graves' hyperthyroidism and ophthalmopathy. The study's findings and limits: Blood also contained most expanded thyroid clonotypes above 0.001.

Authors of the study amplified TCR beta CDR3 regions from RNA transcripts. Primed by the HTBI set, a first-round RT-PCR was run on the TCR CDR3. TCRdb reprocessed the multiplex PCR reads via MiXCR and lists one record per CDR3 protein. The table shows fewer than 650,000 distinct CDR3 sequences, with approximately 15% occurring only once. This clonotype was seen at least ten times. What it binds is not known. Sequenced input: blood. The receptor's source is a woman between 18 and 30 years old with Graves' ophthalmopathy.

The CDR3 coding sequence is TGCAGCGTTGATAACCCCCGGGACAGGGGACATGGTAGTGAGCAGTTCTTC. It codes for CSVDNPRDRGHGSEQFF. The V and J genes are TRBV29-1 and TRBJ2-1; 10 bases are shared with TRBD1. CDR1 is SQVTM, CDR2 ANQGSEA, per germline. CDR3 size: 17 residues. The V segment lost 3 bases and the J segment 9 bases; nucleotides outside the gene matches: 17.